The source of this TCR beta chain is a study of cytomegalovirus exposure and HLA in healthy donors. Study-wide results and caveats: Common viral pathogens seemed, in a later analysis, to connect with several of the most significant clusters. Certain indistinguishable V segments, among them TRBV6-2 and TRBV6-3, were excluded. Later analysis identified a missense DCLRE1C variant that was linked to TCR beta V- and J-gene trimming.

Comments on this clone: Its target is not known.

Germline V CDR1 and CDR2: MNHEY, SVGAGI. The CDR3 consists of 16 residues. V dropped 2 bases and J dropped 1 base, with 14 bases sitting between them. 60 Vbeta and 13 Jbeta primers were used in PCR. Authors' analysis steps: There were tens of millions of unique TCR beta chains by a later count, and approximately 10 million of them were shared. Libraries were prepared by immunoSEQ multiplex PCR; TCRdb keeps only in-frame clonotypes and omits some of them. That table supplies the V and J calls and clone size; D and trimming were determined from the DNA. The repertoire consists of 150,000 to 250,000 clones, with about 79% occurring once and the leading ten covering roughly 0.098%.

The TCR originated in a boy aged 2 to 10 in good health and CMV-seronegative. Sequencing input: PBMCs. V gene TRBV6-5 combines with J gene TRBJ2-5; a weak D match, TRBD2 (6 bases). CDR3 in amino acids: CASSYAPGLPQETQYF. Here the CDR3 DNA reads TGTGCCAGCAGTTACGCGCCGGGACTGCCCCAAGAGACCCAGTACTTC.